The sequence of this TCR beta chain was determined in a study of metastatic and nonmetastatic thyroid tumors. This clone was seen only a few times. TCRdb re-called the PCR reads with MiXCR. This sample has 30,000 to 40,000 clones, with under 40% found just once. Germline V gives CDR1 MNHEY, CDR2 SMNVEV (reference sequence). CDR3 length: 14 amino acids. J was trimmed by 2 bases and V by 7 bases; bases with no gene match: 7. Before thyroid surgery, none of the patients had received any treatment. The material sequenced was tumor tissue. The TCR sequence derives from a female donor with papillary thyroid cancer or a benign thyroid nodule (not recorded which). Some clones in this sample may be carry-over from other donors' samples. The V and J genes are TRBV27 and TRBJ2-7, with 8 bases aligning to TRBD2. The CDR3 here is CASKVSGSPYEQYF. CDR3 coding DNA: TGTGCCAGCAAAGTAAGCGGGAGTCCCTACGAGCAGTACTTC.